The clone carrying this T cell receptor beta chain was observed at least ten times. Its target is unknown. These data belong to a study of response to subunit inactivated influenza vaccine. The CDR3 is 13 amino acids. Germline values: CDR1 LGHDT, CDR2 YNNKEL (reference sequence). Trimming left V 1 base short and J 9 bases short, with 7 bases between. The study's findings and limits: The study's authors posited that every seasonal influenza vaccination enlists few new T cells.

MiXCR was run by TCRdb on the RT-PCR reads, yielding one entry per CDR3 protein. Of 300,000 to 350,000 distinct CDR3 sequences in the sample, just over 20% were seen once. The specimen comprised PBMCs from blood, sampled less than 22 months after vaccination. The source is a man aged 50 to 69 who received an inactivated influenza vaccine. The V call is TRBV3-1, the J call TRBJ1-6; tentatively, D is TRBD1 (5 bases). Here the CDR3 reads CASSQGRVSPLHF. DNA of the CDR3: TGTGCCAGCAGCCAAGGCAGGGTTTCACCCCTCCACTTT.